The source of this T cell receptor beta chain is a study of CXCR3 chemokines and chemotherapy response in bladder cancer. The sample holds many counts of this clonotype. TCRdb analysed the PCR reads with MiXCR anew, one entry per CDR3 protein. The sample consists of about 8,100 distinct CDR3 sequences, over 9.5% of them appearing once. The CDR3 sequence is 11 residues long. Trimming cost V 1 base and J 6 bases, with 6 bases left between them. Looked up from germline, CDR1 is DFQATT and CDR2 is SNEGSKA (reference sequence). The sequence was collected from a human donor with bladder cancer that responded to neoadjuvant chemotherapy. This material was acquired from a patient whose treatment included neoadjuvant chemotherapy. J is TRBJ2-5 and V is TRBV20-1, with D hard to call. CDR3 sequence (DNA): TGCAGTGCTAGAGTCGAACAGACCCAGTACTTC. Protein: CSARVEQTQYF.